This T cell receptor (beta chain) was found in a study of CD8+CD57+ T cells in acquired aplastic anemia. About the study: Isolated CD4+ and CD8+ cells, once sorted, yielded DNA averaging around 2.9 ug.

This CDR3 contains 15 residues. Germline V gene data show CDR1 as SGHDT and CDR2 as YYEEEE. The germline V and J ends were trimmed by 6 bases and 9 bases, with 24 bases remaining between them. All patients picked for sequencing had shown, by flow cytometry, an expansion of CD8+CD57+ cells. Each patient had severe acquired aplastic anemia. CDR3 and TCR beta VDJ profiling relied on genomic DNA as the template. TCRdb itself ran the reads through MiXCR, one entry per CDR3 protein. The top ten clones hold about 42% of a sample with over 150,000 distinct CDR3 sequences, 63% of them seen once. Input material: sorted CD4+, CD8+, or CD8+CD57+ T cells (not recorded which) from PBMCs. The chain is built from TRBV5-6 and TRBJ1-2, with D possibly TRBD1 on 5 matching bases. The source is a human donor with aplastic anemia. As DNA, the CDR3 is TGTGCCAGCAACTTTAGGTCCGACAGCGTCGGTCGCTACACCTTC. It encodes CASNFRSDSVGRYTF.